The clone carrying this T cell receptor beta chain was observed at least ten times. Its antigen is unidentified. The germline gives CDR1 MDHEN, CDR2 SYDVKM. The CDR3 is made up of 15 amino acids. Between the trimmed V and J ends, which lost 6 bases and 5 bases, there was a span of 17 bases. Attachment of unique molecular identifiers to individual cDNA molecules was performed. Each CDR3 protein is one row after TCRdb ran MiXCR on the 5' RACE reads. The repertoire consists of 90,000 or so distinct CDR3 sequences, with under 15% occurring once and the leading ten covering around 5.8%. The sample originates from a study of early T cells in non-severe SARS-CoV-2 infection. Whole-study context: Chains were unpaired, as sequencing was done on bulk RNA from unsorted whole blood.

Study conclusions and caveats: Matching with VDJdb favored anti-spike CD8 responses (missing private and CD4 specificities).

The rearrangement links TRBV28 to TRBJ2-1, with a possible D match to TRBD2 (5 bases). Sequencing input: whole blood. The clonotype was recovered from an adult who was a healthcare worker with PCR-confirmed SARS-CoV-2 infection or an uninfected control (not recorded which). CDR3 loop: CASSSGPTPNNEQFF. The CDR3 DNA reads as TGTGCCAGCAGCAGCGGCCCGACCCCTAACAATGAGCAGTTCTTC.